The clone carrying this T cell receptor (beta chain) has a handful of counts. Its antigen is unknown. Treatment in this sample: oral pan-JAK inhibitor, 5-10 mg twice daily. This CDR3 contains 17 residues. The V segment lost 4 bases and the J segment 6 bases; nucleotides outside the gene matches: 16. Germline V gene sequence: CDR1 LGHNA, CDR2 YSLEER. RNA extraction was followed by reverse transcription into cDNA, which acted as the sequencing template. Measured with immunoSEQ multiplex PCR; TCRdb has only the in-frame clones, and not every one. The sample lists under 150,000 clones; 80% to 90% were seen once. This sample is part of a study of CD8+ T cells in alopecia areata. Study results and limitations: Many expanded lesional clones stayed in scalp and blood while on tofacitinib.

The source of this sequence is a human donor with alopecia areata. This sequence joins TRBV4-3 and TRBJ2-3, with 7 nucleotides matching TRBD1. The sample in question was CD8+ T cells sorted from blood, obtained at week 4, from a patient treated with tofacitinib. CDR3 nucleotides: TGCGCCAGCAGCCTCCACCGGGACAGCCTGAGACCTGATACGCAGTATTTT. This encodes CASSLHRDSLRPDTQYF.